This T cell receptor (beta chain) was observed in a study of T-cell reconstitution after alpha-beta-depleted transplantation in children (dated by TCRdb to the mid-2010s). Regarding the research as a whole: The study quantitatively tracked T-cell immune reconstitution after TCRalphabeta/CD19-depleted allogeneic hematopoietic cell transplantation in children using TCR repertoire profiling.

The library was built by means of PCR. The sample was run on an Illumina HiSeq 2500. TCR libraries were prepared with molecular barcoding, using unique molecular identifiers to normalize TCRbeta repertoire quantification. TCRdb passed the public sequencing reads through fastp at Q25 and MiXCR, retaining productive beta sequences. Each entry merges the rows of one CDR3 protein and shows their most common DNA and genes. This sample holds several thousand distinct CDR3 sequences; 11% to 15% were observed only once. Approximately 55% of the sample comes from the top ten. This clonotype came up many times. This clone's antigen is unknown. Per-base quality was not reported, and no clone a single base away is much larger than it. Overall study results and their limits: About two months after transplant, the apparently early recovery of alphabetaT-cell counts reportedly depended on just several hundred clones that had expanded rapidly and came from non-depleted graft cells. Over subsequent months, a decline in hyperexpanded clone frequencies was noted, and after one year, T-cell counts and TCRbeta diversity were mostly ascribed to newly produced T cells. In some patients, the high TCRbeta diversity seen at day 60 was put down to recipient T cells and intrathymic progenitors that had survived conditioning.

The time point label of this sample denotes: day 60 (about 2 months) after transplantation. According to the study, the label for this sample's treatment or condition signals: allogeneic hematopoietic cell transplantation with graft depleted of TCRalphabeta T cells and CD19 B cells. Transplant recipients were children who received TCRalphabeta/CD19-depleted allogeneic hematopoietic cell grafts. CDR3 length: 16 amino acids, cysteine to phenylalanine. The read is trimmed to its CDR3 DNA, 48 bases read in frame from base 1. From a lookup of the germline V gene, CDR1 and CDR2 are SGHTA and FQGNSA. V lost 5 bases and J lost 9 bases, and the count of bases not matched to a germline gene is 9.

The sample in question was PBMCs, mostly from graft donor cells, obtained 60 days after TCRalphabeta/CD19-depleted stem cell transplant. The source of this sequence is a male patient younger than 18 who had a stem cell transplant for acute lymphoblastic leukemia, so the T cells may come from the graft donor. The chain uses TRBV7-2 and TRBJ2-1; 14 middle bases align to TRBD2. The CDR3 is CASSRTSGGSSGEQFF. The DNA sequence follows: TGTGCCAGCAGCCGGACTAGCGGGGGGAGTTCCGGTGAGCAGTTCTTC. The full variable domain, completed from the reference TRBV7-2 and TRBJ2-1 proteins outside the CDR3, reads GAGVSQSPSNKVTEKGKDVELRCDPISGHTALYWYRQSLGQGLEFLIYFQGNSAPDKSGLPSDRFSAERTGGSVSTLTIQRTQQEDSAVYLCASSRTSGGSSGEQFFGPGTRLTVL.